These T cell receptor beta chains were read from a single sample in a study of control samples from healthy donors and cancer patients. Clones were read by immunoSEQ multiplex PCR, and TCRdb kept only the in-frame ones, dropping some. The sample has around 78,000 clones, 94% seen once. The source material was blood. These receptors were collected from a young woman in good health. Both conserved end residues are part of each CDR3. The D gene is left open where the match is weak. A clone size is listed for some rows: how often the clone was seen (once, few, many), or a class if it is expanded.

v_gene: TRBV24-1; j_gene: TRBJ1-6; d_gene: NA; abundance: few; CDR3aa: CASDGKNSPLHF; CDR3nt: TGTGCCTCCGATGGGAAAAATTCACCCCTCCACTTT
v_gene: TRBV5-4; j_gene: TRBJ2-3; d_gene: NA; abundance: NA; CDR3aa: CASSLLSPKNTDTQYF; CDR3nt: TGTGCCAGCAGCTTGTTATCTCCTAAGAACACAGATACGCAGTATTTT
v_gene: TRBV12-3/TRBV12-4; j_gene: TRBJ2-3; d_gene: NA; abundance: NA; CDR3aa: CASRATTDTQYF; CDR3nt: TGTGCCAGCAGGGCCACCACAGATACGCAGTATTTT
v_gene: TRBV4-3; j_gene: TRBJ1-1; d_gene: NA; abundance: NA; CDR3aa: CASSRDFRDTEAFF; CDR3nt: TGCGCCAGCAGCCGGGATTTTAGGGACACTGAAGCTTTCTTT
v_gene: TRBV3-1/TRBV3-2; j_gene: TRBJ1-4; d_gene: NA; abundance: NA; CDR3aa: CASSQGVGGEKLFF; CDR3nt: TGTGCCAGCAGCCAAGGGGTAGGGGGTGAAAAACTGTTTTTT
v_gene: TRBV28; j_gene: TRBJ2-1; d_gene: TRBD2; abundance: NA; CDR3aa: CASSPERGGLDEQFF; CDR3nt: TGTGCCAGCAGTCCCGAGCGGGGGGGCCTCGATGAGCAGTTCTTC
v_gene: TRBV28; j_gene: TRBJ1-1; d_gene: NA; abundance: NA; CDR3aa: CASSPYRGVAFF; CDR3nt: TGTGCCAGCAGTCCCTATCGGGGGGTAGCTTTCTTT
v_gene: TRBV15; j_gene: TRBJ1-1; d_gene: TRBD1; abundance: NA; CDR3aa: CATSRGLDRVTFF; CDR3nt: TGTGCCACCAGCAGAGGTCTAGACAGGGTAACTTTCTTT
v_gene: TRBV9; j_gene: TRBJ2-1; d_gene: TRBD2; abundance: NA; CDR3aa: CASSRTSGKVALSSYNEQFF; CDR3nt: TGTGCCAGCTCAAGGACTAGCGGGAAAGTTGCCCTGAGCTCCTACAATGAGCAGTTCTTC
v_gene: TRBV28; j_gene: TRBJ2-1; d_gene: TRBD2; abundance: NA; CDR3aa: CASSLWPSGGENEQFF; CDR3nt: TGTGCCAGCAGTTTATGGCCTAGCGGGGGGGAGAATGAGCAGTTCTTC